This TCR beta chain was obtained from a study of cytomegalovirus exposure and HLA in healthy donors. Study-wide points: Common viral pathogens seemed to be connected with several of the most significant clusters, according to a later analysis.

Comments on this clone: What it binds is unknown.

The primer mix had 60 Vbeta and 13 Jbeta primers. Under the authors' procedure: A later analysis tallied 75 million to 80 million unique TCR beta chains, about 9.9 million of them shared. Profiling relied on immunoSEQ multiplex PCR, and the TCRdb table lists in-frame clones only, not all of them. That table supplies the V and J calls and clone size; D and trimming were determined from the DNA. The sample carries just over 70,000 clones, 74% recorded once. The CDR3 covers 15 residues. The J segment lost 3 bases and the V segment lost 4 bases, leaving 9 bases of the junction unmatched. Germline lookup yields CDR1 KGHSH and CDR2 LQKENI.

The chain joins TRBV18 to TRBJ2-7; 7 positions match TRBD1. The source material was PBMCs. This receptor was taken from a human donor in good health. In nucleotides, the CDR3 is TGTGCCAGCTCACGAGGGACAGAGGTGTACTACGAGCAGTACTTC. Encoded protein: CASSRGTEVYYEQYF.